This T cell receptor (beta chain) stems from a study of shared clonotypes between healthy human individuals. The germline gives CDR1 KGHSH, CDR2 LQKENI. The CDR3 is made up of 17 amino acids. The V and J ends lost 3 bases and 3 bases, in that order; junction bases with no gene match: 8. The repertoire was sequenced with immunoSEQ multiplex PCR; TCRdb's copy has only in-frame clones and lacks some. The sample holds 450,000 to 600,000 clones, around 80% seen once. The sample consisted of PBMCs. The chain couples TRBV18 to TRBJ1-3; 10 nucleotides agree with TRBD1. The TCR sequence derives from a woman aged 35 to 49 in good health. Some clones in this sample may be carry-over from other donors' samples. CDR3 DNA sequence: TGTGCCAGCTCACCCGCCGGGACAGGGGAAGGTGGAAACACCATATATTTT. It translates to CASSPAGTGEGGNTIYF. Together with reference TRBV18 and TRBJ1-3, the CDR3 gives the full variable domain: NAGVMQNPRHLVRRRGQEARLRCSPMKGHSHVYWYRQLPEEGLKFMVYLQKENIIDESGMPKERFSAEFPKEGPSILRIQQVVRGDSAAYFCASSPAGTGEGGNTIYFGEGSWLTVV.